This note documents a single T cell receptor beta chain sequence. Its antigen is not known. The CDR3 runs 13 residues. The germline gives CDR1 SEHNR, CDR2 FQNEAQ (reference sequence). A sample-barcoded 5' primer and a J-beta primer mix were used in a second PCR of about 7 to 12 cycles. TCRdb redid the calling of the 5' RACE reads with MiXCR, one entry per CDR3 protein. In the table there are over 1,500,000 distinct CDR3 sequences, 30% to 40% of which are singletons. The data originate from a study of blood T cells in healthy people across ages. Study details: Roughly one uniquely barcoded beta molecule per two T cells was captured. General study findings and limits: There was a strong correlation between TCR beta diversity and naive T cell percentage. Changes in expanded clonotypes were possibly confounded, as the CMV status of donors was unknown. Both naive CD4+ cell counts and diversity were greater in long-lived donors than in aged donors.

This receptor was taken from a human donor in good health. V and J are TRBV7-9 and TRBJ2-1; TRBD1 matches 10 bases. The J call may be incorrect, as the DNA end agrees better with TRBJ2-7. Sequenced material: blood. CDR3 sequence reads: CASGDRGFYEQYF. Written as DNA, the CDR3 is TGTGCCAGCGGGGACAGGGGTTTCTACGAGCAGTACTTC.